The clone carrying this T cell receptor beta chain was seen a few times. Antigen specificity is unknown. Blood was drawn once from each donor into heparinised tubes. The draws averaged roughly 120 mL. Cells sorted by CD45RO/CCR7/CD25/CD127/CD95/CD27 comprised CD4+ naive, central memory, regulatory and stem cell-like memory cells. These data come from a study of beta chain features in type 1 diabetes. Study-wide background: No age, gender or cell yield differences were seen between patients and healthy donors.

Study findings and constraints: The naive, central memory and Treg TCRB repertoires of patients appeared to be more similar to one another than those of healthy donors. The study found moderately but significantly shorter TCRB CDR3s in all four CD4+ subsets of Type 1 diabetes patients.

There are 13 residues in the CDR3. Trimming removed 5 bases at V and 7 bases at J, with 12 bases between. CDR1 and CDR2 (germline): MNHNY, SVGAGI (reference sequence). Every bit of the isolated RNA underwent reverse transcription, so sequencing read expressed TCRB transcripts. Data came from immunoSEQ multiplex PCR; TCRdb stores just in-frame clones and leaves some out. Here the sample spans 300,000 to 350,000 clones, approximately 10% being singletons. Sequencing was performed on central memory CD4+ T cells from blood. This TCR was recovered from a man aged 25-45 years with type 1 diabetes. This chain uses TRBV6-6 with TRBJ1-5; tentatively, D is TRBD1 (6 bases). CDR3 in amino acids: CASSLDRTQPQHF. The DNA of the CDR3 is TGTGCCAGCAGTCTGGACAGAACACAGCCCCAGCATTTT.